This T cell receptor (beta chain) comes out of a study of beta chain features in type 1 diabetes. Study-wide findings and caveats: The study found that naive, central memory and Treg TCRB repertoires appeared more similar in patients than in healthy donors. Type 1 diabetes patients had moderately but significantly shorter TCRB CDR3s in all four CD4+ subsets. Unsettled here was the matter of whether HLA type influences TCRB rearrangement.

The authors sorted CD4+ naive, central memory, regulatory and stem cell-like memory cells via CD45RO/CCR7/CD25/CD127/CD95/CD27. Purity above 98% was achieved in all sorted populations. Investigators reverse transcribed all isolated RNA, so they sequenced expressed TCRB transcripts. TCRdb's table, derived via immunoSEQ multiplex PCR, lists solely in-frame clones and lacks some. The sample lists hundreds of thousands of clones, about 14% occurring once. The CDR3 contains 16 residues. V shed 3 bases and J 1 base; nucleotides not matched to a gene: 6. CDR1 is GTSNPN, CDR2 SVGIG, per germline (reference sequence). A word on this clone: Its antigen is unknown. This CDR3 is also generated by other DNA sequences in the sample.

The sequence derives from a man between 18 and 35 years old with type 1 diabetes. This rearrangement joins TRBV30 to TRBJ2-5; 12 bases line up with TRBD2. The sequencing input was naive CD4+ T cells from blood. CDR3 in DNA: TGTGCCTGGAGCCCCGGACTAGCGGGACTCCAAGAGACCCAGTACTTC. The encoded protein is CAWSPGLAGLQETQYF. The variable domain in full, completed from reference TRBV30 and TRBJ2-5, reads SQTIHQWPATLVQPVGSPLSLECTVEGTSNPNLYWYRQAAGRGLQLLFYSVGIGQISSEVPQNLSASRPQDRQFILSSKKLLLSDSGFYLCAWSPGLAGLQETQYFGPGTRLLVL.